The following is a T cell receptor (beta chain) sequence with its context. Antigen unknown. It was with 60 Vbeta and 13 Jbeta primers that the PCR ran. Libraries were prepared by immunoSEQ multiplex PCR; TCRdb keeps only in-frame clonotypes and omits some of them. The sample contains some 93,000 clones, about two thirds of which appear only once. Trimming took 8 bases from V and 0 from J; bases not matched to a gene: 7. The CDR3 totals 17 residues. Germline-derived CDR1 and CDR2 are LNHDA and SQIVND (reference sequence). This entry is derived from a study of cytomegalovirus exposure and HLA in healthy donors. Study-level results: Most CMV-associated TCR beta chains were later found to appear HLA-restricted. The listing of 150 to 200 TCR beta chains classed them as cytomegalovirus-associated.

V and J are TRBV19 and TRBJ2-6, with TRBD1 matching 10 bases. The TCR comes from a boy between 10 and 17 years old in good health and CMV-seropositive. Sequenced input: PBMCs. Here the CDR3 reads CASAGQGSPSGANVLTF. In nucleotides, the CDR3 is TGTGCCAGTGCGGGACAGGGGTCTCCCTCTGGGGCCAACGTCCTGACTTTC.